This T cell receptor (beta chain) was sequenced for a study of T cells in localized non-small cell lung cancer. Study conclusions and caveats: It was uninvolved adjacent lung that showed the highest T cell clonality, exceeding tumor. A median of roughly 55 of the top 100 tumor clones appeared in adjacent lung, which was paired and uninvolved. Longer overall survival was associated with a higher density of T cells in the blood.

V was trimmed by 0 bases and J by 6 bases, leaving 1 base between them. This CDR3 is built from 11 residues. The V gene's germline CDR1 is SGHRS and CDR2 YFSETQ. Regarding this clone: Its antigen remains unidentified. This CDR3 is also generated by other DNA sequences in the sample.

Libraries were prepared by immunoSEQ multiplex PCR; TCRdb keeps only in-frame clonotypes and omits some of them. The data contain 130,000 or so clones, 89% of them singletons. This sample comprised peripheral blood, obtained before any cancer treatment. The chain uses TRBV5-1 and TRBJ2-1; D call uncertain. This sequence originates from a female donor over 55 with stage I lung adenocarcinoma. CDR3 in DNA: TGCGCCAGCAGCTTGGGCAATGAGCAGTTCTTC. This sequence encodes CASSLGNEQFF.